The 21 T cell receptor beta chains below were found in one sample sequenced in a study of blood T cells in healthy people across ages. Alongside a J-beta primer mix, a sample-barcoded 5' primer served in a second PCR lasting 7 to 11 cycles. Via MiXCR, TCRdb re-called the 5' RACE reads, giving one row per CDR3 protein. The sample includes hundreds of thousands of distinct CDR3 sequences, just over 55% of them seen just once. Sequencing was carried out using blood. All receptors derive from a man aged 35 to 55 in good health.

The CDR3 bases are TGTGCCAGCACCTTGACAGGATACCAGCCCCAGCATTTT. Protein sequence: CASTLTGYQPQHF. V gene TRBV6-1 combines with J gene TRBJ1-5; TRBD1 is a possible D gene (6 bases). CDR3 length: 13 amino acids. V gave up 7 bases and J gave up 7 bases, with 14 bases separating them. Germline V lookup: CDR1 MNHNS, CDR2 SASEGT.

This clonotype has just a few counts. The rearrangement links TRBV27 to TRBJ2-1; unclear D gene. CDR1 MNHEY and CDR2 SMNVEV come from the germline V gene (reference sequence). Trimming took 2 bases from V and 6 from J, leaving 11 bases between them. The CDR3 spans 14 residues. The CDR3 nucleotides are TGTGCCAGCAGTTTAACGGCAGGACCCAATGAGCAGTTCTTC. Amino acids: CASSLTAGPNEQFF.

The V call is TRBV7-2, the J call TRBJ2-1, with 7 bases identical to TRBD2. CDR3 length equals 17 residues. Per germline, CDR1 SGHTA and CDR2 FQGNSA. The J segment lost 9 bases and the V segment lost 2 bases, leaving 16 bases of the junction unmatched. The CDR3 reads CASSLFSSSGEGSEQFF. The CDR3 DNA sequence: TGTGCCAGCAGCTTATTCTCCTCGAGCGGGGAGGGGTCTGAGCAGTTCTTC.

This clonotype showed up just a few times. The chain couples TRBV13 to TRBJ2-1; 12 bases are shared with TRBD2. Germline V gene data show CDR1 as PRHDT and CDR2 as FYEKMQ (reference sequence). With V trimmed by 5 bases and J by 1 base, 3 bases remained unmatched. This CDR3 spans 16 amino acids. The CDR3 region is CASSHGTSGSYNEQFF. DNA of the CDR3: TGTGCCAGCAGCCACGGGACTAGCGGGTCCTACAATGAGCAGTTCTTC. Together with reference TRBV13 and TRBJ2-1, the CDR3 gives the full variable domain: AAGVIQSPRHLIKEKRETATLKCYPIPRHDTVYWYQQGPGQDPQFLISFYEKMQSDKGSIPDRFSAQQFSDYHSELNMSSLELGDSALYFCASSHGTSGSYNEQFFGPGTRLTVL.

This chain uses TRBV28 with TRBJ2-3; 13 bases line up with TRBD2. V trimming: 4 bases; J trimming: 0 bases; junction bases outside the gene matches: 7. Germline CDR1 is MDHEN and CDR2 is SYDVKM. The CDR3 consists of 18 residues. The CDR3 nucleotides are TGTGCCAGCAGTTCGGAACTAGCGGGAGGGATCAGCACAGATACGCAGTATTTT. This encodes CASSSELAGGISTDTQYF.

This chain uses TRBV2 with TRBJ2-7; 9 bases match TRBD1. Trimming cost V 7 bases and J 4 bases; bases outside gene matches: 5. This CDR3 contains 13 residues. Germline CDR1 is SNHLY and CDR2 is FYNNEI. CDR3: CASNTGGLYEQYF. The CDR3 DNA reads TGTGCCAGCAATACAGGGGGCTTGTACGAGCAGTACTTC.

This chain links TRBV4-3 with TRBJ2-1; tentatively, D is TRBD1 (6 bases). With 0 bases removed from V and 5 bases from J, the gap between germline ends came to 11 bases. This CDR3 comprises 15 residues. Germline V CDR1 and CDR2: LGHNA, YSLEER. The CDR3 region has the DNA TGCGCCAGCAGCCAAGACGGGACAAGAAACAATGAGCAGTTCTTC. Residues: CASSQDGTRNNEQFF.

The chain links TRBV12-3 or TRBV12-4 to TRBJ2-5; D might be TRBD2 (6 bases). V lost 1 base to trimming and J lost 1 base, with 13 bases between them. The CDR3 length is 16 residues. DNA for the CDR3: TGTGCCAGCAGTTTAGGGCCCTCTAGCGCCCAAGAGACCCAGTACTTC. Its protein is CASSLGPSSAQETQYF.

The genes are TRBV23-1 and TRBJ2-4, with 8 bases lining up with TRBD1. TRBV23-1 is annotated as an ORF whose role is uncertain. With V trimmed by 4 bases and J by 5 bases, 7 bases remained unmatched. This CDR3 region has 15 residues. The CDR3: CASSREPGQENIQYF. CDR3 nucleotide sequence: TGCGCCAGCAGTCGGGAACCGGGACAGGAAAACATTCAGTACTTC.

The rearrangement links TRBV9 to TRBJ2-7; 13 bases map to TRBD2. The germline CDR1 and CDR2 sequences are SGDLS and YYNGEE. The CDR3 is 17 residues long. Trimming at V came to 0 bases and at J to 2 bases, leaving 5 bases not matched to a gene. DNA of the CDR3: TGTGCCAGCAGCGTAGGGACTAGCGGGAGTATAACCTACGAGCAGTACTTC. It translates to CASSVGTSGSITYEQYF.

CDR3 DNA: TGTGCCAGCAGCTTAGGGTCTAGCCCCAACGCGGGAGATACGCAGTATTTT. Protein: CASSLGSSPNAGDTQYF. The chain combines TRBV7-6 with TRBJ2-3; D possibly corresponds to TRBD2 (5 bases). Looked up from germline, CDR1 is SGHVS and CDR2 is FNYEAQ. CDR3 size: 17 residues. Between the trimmed V and J ends, which lost 1 base and 5 bases, there was a span of 19 bases.

This clonotype has a handful of counts. The junction departs from the called germline gene at one end, perhaps through a read error. The chain has TRBV4-2 and TRBJ2-3; maybe TRBD2 (5 bases). Germline values: CDR1 LGHNA, CDR2 YNFKEQ. The CDR3 extends over 15 amino acids. The CDR3 bases are TGTGCCAGCAGTCAAGAGGCGGGTCACACAGATACGCAGTATTTT. It specifies CASSQEAGHTDTQYF.

This chain links TRBV7-8 with TRBJ2-3; the D gene is possibly TRBD1 (6 bases). Germline V gene data show CDR1 as SGHVS and CDR2 as FQNEAQ. The CDR3 has 15 amino acids. Trimming shortened V by 5 bases and J by 4 bases, and 16 bases separated the two germline ends. The CDR3 here is CASSARQAEADTQYF. The CDR3 region has the DNA TGTGCCAGCAGCGCTAGACAGGCCGAGGCAGATACGCAGTATTTT.

The genes are TRBV7-2 and TRBJ2-3, with D perhaps matching TRBD1 (5 bases). The CDR3 covers 17 residues. V lost 4 bases to trimming and J lost 1 base, with 18 bases between them. The germline V gene has CDR1 SGHTA and CDR2 FQGNSA. CDR3 in amino acids: CASSYGPKGLGTDTQYF. The DNA for the CDR3 is TGTGCCAGCAGCTACGGGCCCAAGGGGCTAGGCACAGATACGCAGTATTTT.

This clonotype has only a few counts. The V and J genes are TRBV11-2 and TRBJ2-5; D may match TRBD1 or TRBD2 (5 bases each). The germline CDR1 and CDR2 sequences are SGHAT and FQNNGV. This CDR3 is 17 amino acids long. The germline V and J ends were trimmed by 1 base and 4 bases, with 19 bases remaining between them. The CDR3 bases are TGTGCCAGCAGCTTAGGTTCAGGGAGAACTACAACAGAGACCCAGTACTTC. As protein: CASSLGSGRTTTETQYF.

This chain connects TRBV12-5 to TRBJ1-1; D uncertain. The length of the CDR3 is 13 residues. The germline V and J ends were trimmed by 6 bases and 8 bases, with 16 bases remaining between them. Looked up from germline, CDR1 is LGHNT and CDR2 is FRNRAP. In nucleotides, the CDR3 is TGTGCTAGTGGACCTTCGGGGAACAGCGAAGCTTTCTTT. Protein sequence: CASGPSGNSEAFF.

This clonotype showed up just a few times. The V and J genes are TRBV20-1 and TRBJ2-5; TRBD2 agrees at 10 bases. The length of the CDR3 is 12 residues. With V trimmed by 6 bases and J by 3 bases, 1 base remained unmatched. Germline loops: CDR1 DFQATT, CDR2 SNEGSKA (reference sequence). CDR3 nucleotide sequence: TGCAGTGCCCTAGCGGGGGAAGAGACCCAGTACTTC. This encodes CSALAGEETQYF.

The CDR3 spells CASRFGSYEQYF. The CDR3 coding sequence is TGTGCCAGCAGATTCGGATCCTACGAGCAGTACTTC. This chain links TRBV12-3 or TRBV12-4 with TRBJ2-7; the D is unclear. The ends were cut back, 6 bases at V and 1 base at J, with 7 bases in the middle. The CDR3 is made up of 12 amino acids.

A few counts support this clonotype. The V and J genes are TRBV11-2 and TRBJ2-1; D might be TRBD1 (5 bases). The germline gives CDR1 SGHAT, CDR2 FQNNGV. V shed 5 bases and J shed 5 bases, with 16 bases lying between them. The CDR3 totals 15 residues. The CDR3 protein is CASSGIRASNNEQFF. The CDR3 DNA sequence: TGTGCCAGCAGCGGCATCAGGGCATCTAACAATGAGCAGTTCTTC.

The V gene is TRBV20-1, the J gene TRBJ2-3, with D unclear. The CDR3 totals 17 residues. The ends were cut back, 8 bases at V and 0 bases at J, with 24 bases in the middle. Germline CDR1 and CDR2: DFQATT and SNEGSKA (reference sequence). CDR3 in DNA: TGCAGTCCAAAAAGTGGTCTCGGCAGGCCCAGCACAGATACGCAGTATTTT. Protein: CSPKSGLGRPSTDTQYF.

This clonotype was seen just once. The rearrangement joins TRBV12-3 or TRBV12-4 to TRBJ2-1; D is uncertain. The CDR3 is made up of 12 amino acids. V was cut by 6 bases and J by 3 bases, with 6 bases left in between. This CDR3 reads CASSLHYNEQFF. The CDR3 nucleotides are TGTGCCAGCAGCTTGCACTACAATGAGCAGTTCTTC.